This T cell receptor (beta chain) was found in a study of blood T cell repertoires in COVID-19. Turning to the study itself: The cDNA or gDNA used as material had been derived from T cells, B-cell-depleted T cells, or PBMCs.

The data were produced by immunoSEQ multiplex PCR, yet TCRdb's version contains in-frame clones alone and is incomplete. Counted here are nearly 350,000 clones, around 82% occurring once; the ten biggest clones make up roughly 3%. The TCR was taken from a man under 40 with active or convalescent COVID-19. The sequencing sample was made of peripheral blood.

The CDR3 loop is CASSPVQGGQPQHF. The CDR3 DNA reads TGTGCCAGCTCGCCGGTCCAGGGCGGTCAGCCCCAGCATTTT. This sequence joins TRBV18 and TRBJ1-5; maybe TRBD1 (5 bases). CDR3 size: 14 residues. Germline assignment: CDR1 KGHSH and CDR2 LQKENI. Trimming removed 6 bases at V and 6 bases at J, with 15 bases between.